These T cell receptor beta chains were read from a single sample in a study of CD8 T cells in ankylosing spondylitis. TCRdb re-called the 5' RACE reads through MiXCR, storing one row per CDR3 protein. Here the sample spans 250,000 to 350,000 distinct CDR3 sequences, 20% to 25% being singletons. Sequencing used blood, either unsorted or a sorted T cell fraction (not recorded which). These receptors all stem from a female donor with ankylosing spondylitis or in good health (not recorded which). The CDR3 runs from the conserved cysteine through the conserved F or W. A D gene is named only where the DNA matches it firmly. Clone size is given for some rows only: seen once, a few or many times, or a class if the clone is expanded.

j_call v_call d_call clone_size cdr3_aa cdr3_nt
TRBJ1-2 TRBV29-1 - few CSVEETSYGYTF TGCAGCGTTGAAGAAACCAGCTATGGCTACACCTTC
TRBJ2-5 TRBV24-1 - few CATSDGGTGETQYF TGTGCCACCAGTGATGGCGGGACGGGGGAGACCCAGTACTTC
TRBJ1-1 TRBV14 - - CASSLRRGAGTEAFF TGTGCCAGCAGCCTGAGGAGAGGGGCCGGCACTGAAGCTTTCTTT
TRBJ2-1 TRBV5-6 TRBD2 few CASSLLGGSGLASDEQFF TGTGCCAGCAGCCTACTTGGAGGGTCGGGACTAGCGAGCGATGAGCAGTTCTTC
TRBJ1-6 TRBV20-1 - many CSARDQPKQLGNSPLHF TGCAGTGCTAGAGATCAGCCAAAACAGCTCGGGAATTCACCCCTCCACTTT
TRBJ2-4 TRBV6-5 - - CASSYSTGQPSHQYF TGTGCCAGCAGTTACTCAACAGGCCAGCCCTCCCATCAGTACTTC
TRBJ2-1 TRBV12-3/TRBV12-4 - many CASSNLGANYNEQFF TGTGCCAGCAGTAACCTAGGGGCCAACTACAATGAGCAGTTCTTC
TRBJ1-1 TRBV9 TRBD1 - CASSAQQGQGAEAFF TGTGCCAGCAGCGCCCAACAGGGGCAGGGCGCTGAAGCTTTCTTT
TRBJ1-1 TRBV19 - - CASTITEDTEAFF TGTGCCAGTACCATCACGGAAGACACTGAAGCTTTCTTT
TRBJ1-1 TRBV29-1 TRBD1 few CSVNYGQVGAFF TGCAGCGTTAACTACGGACAGGTTGGGGCTTTCTTT
TRBJ2-1 TRBV20-1 - - CSARHIGAGDIQGYNEQFF TGCAGTGCTAGACATATCGGGGCGGGAGACATTCAGGGGTACAATGAGCAGTTCTTC
TRBJ2-1 TRBV20-1 TRBD2 - CSAPTSGGEQFF TGCAGTGCCCCGACTAGCGGTGGTGAGCAGTTCTTC
TRBJ2-3 TRBV11-3 - - CASSGCPGVVGDTQYF TGTGCCAGCAGCGGGTGTCCCGGGGTTGTTGGAGATACGCAGTATTTT
TRBJ2-7 TRBV18 - - CASSPVKGTYEQYF TGTGCCAGCTCACCTGTGAAAGGTACCTACGAGCAGTACTTC
TRBJ2-5 TRBV5-4 - - CASSLLTLETQYF TGTGCCAGCAGCTTGTTGACACTAGAGACCCAGTACTTC
TRBJ1-1 TRBV30 - few CAWGGVNTEAFF TGTGCCTGGGGGGGGGTGAACACTGAAGCTTTCTTT
TRBJ2-7 TRBV3-1 - few CASSPLGRSYEQYF TGTGCCAGCAGCCCACTGGGGAGATCCTACGAGCAGTACTTC
TRBJ2-1 TRBV27 - many CAAGLGGSYNEQFF TGTGCCGCGGGACTCGGGGGTTCCTACAATGAGCAGTTCTTC
TRBJ2-2 TRBV3-1 TRBD1 few CASSQPTLTGFGGELFF TGTGCCAGCAGCCAACCCACTTTGACAGGGTTCGGCGGGGAGCTGTTTTTT
TRBJ1-2 TRBV6-1 - many CASSLTAYGYTF TGTGCCAGCAGCCTAACAGCGTATGGCTACACCTTC
TRBJ2-3 TRBV25-1 TRBD2 many CASSELGGSSTDTQYF TGTGCCAGCAGTGAATTAGGCGGGAGCAGCACAGATACGCAGTATTTT
TRBJ1-4 TRBV20-1 TRBD1 - CSAQDRAATNEKLFF TGCAGTGCCCAGGACAGGGCTGCAACTAATGAAAAACTGTTTTTT
TRBJ1-2 TRBV20-1 - - CSARPSRGIHGYTF TGCAGTGCTAGACCGTCACGGGGTATCCATGGCTACACCTTC
TRBJ1-2 TRBV6-5 TRBD1 - CASSYYRTGGGYGYTF TGTGCCAGCAGTTACTATAGGACAGGGGGAGGGTATGGCTACACCTTC
TRBJ1-1 TRBV6-1 - - CASSYNGANTEAFF TGTGCCAGCTCGTATAATGGGGCGAACACTGAAGCTTTCTTT
TRBJ1-1 TRBV2 - - CASSDKVTGTEAFF TGTGCCAGCAGTGATAAGGTGACGGGCACTGAAGCTTTCTTT
TRBJ2-3 TRBV12-3/TRBV12-4 TRBD1 - CASSLAHRGPTDTQYF TGTGCCAGCAGTTTAGCCCACAGGGGACCCACAGATACGCAGTATTTT
TRBJ1-1 TRBV10-2 TRBD1 few CASRGTVNTEAFF TGCGCCAGCAGGGGGACAGTGAACACTGAAGCTTTCTTT
TRBJ2-2 TRBV6-6 - few CASSLHTGELFF TGTGCCAGCAGTCTTCACACCGGGGAGCTGTTTTTT
TRBJ1-1 TRBV19 - - CASSIRGLNTEAFF TGTGCCAGTAGTATAAGGGGGTTGAACACTGAAGCTTTCTTT
TRBJ2-1 TRBV7-9 TRBD2 - CASSFSGTSGTNEQFF TGTGCCAGCAGCTTCTCCGGGACTAGCGGGACCAATGAGCAGTTCTTC
TRBJ2-7 TRBV21-1 - few CASSKVGGDEQYF TGTGCCAGCAGCAAAGTAGGCGGGGACGAGCAGTACTTC
TRBJ1-1 TRBV5-1 - - CASSVHREGTEAFF TGCGCCAGCAGCGTACACAGGGAGGGCACTGAAGCTTTCTTT
TRBJ2-7 TRBV20-1 - many CSARKNPYEQYF TGCAGTGCTAGAAAGAACCCCTACGAGCAGTACTTC
TRBJ2-3 TRBV12-3/TRBV12-4 - few CASTPLVGADTQYF TGTGCCAGCACCCCTCTAGTTGGGGCGGATACGCAGTATTTT
TRBJ2-6 TRBV4-3 TRBD1 - CASSRIKGRGHAGANVLTF TGCGCCAGCAGCCGCATAAAGGGCAGGGGGCATGCTGGGGCCAACGTCCTGACTTTC
TRBJ1-5 TRBV27 - many CASRTSGQPQHF TGTGCCAGCAGAACCTCGGGGCAGCCCCAGCATTTT
TRBJ2-1 TRBV20-1 - many CSARPDRHEQFF TGCAGTGCTAGACCCGATAGGCATGAGCAGTTCTTC
TRBJ2-7 TRBV5-1 TRBD1 many CASTRQGMHEQYF TGCGCCAGCACCCGACAGGGAATGCACGAGCAGTACTTC
TRBJ1-5 TRBV24-1 - many CATSRTVSIWPQHF TGTGCCACCAGCAGGACAGTTTCAATCTGGCCCCAGCATTTT
TRBJ2-2 TRBV10-3 TRBD2 - CAISGIHGGELFF TGTGCCATTAGCGGGATTCATGGCGGGGAGCTGTTTTTT
TRBJ2-3 TRBV7-2 TRBD2 - CASSLVGRADTQYF TGTGCCAGCAGTTTAGTAGGGAGGGCAGATACGCAGTATTTT
TRBJ2-3 TRBV9 - few CASSNLGTQYF TGTGCCAGCAGCAATCTTGGTACGCAGTATTTT
TRBJ1-1 TRBV12-3/TRBV12-4 - many CASSPNEVSNAFF TGTGCCAGCAGTCCGAATGAAGTTTCGAATGCTTTCTTT
TRBJ1-2 TRBV20-1 TRBD1 many CSARVGDRGYTF TGCAGTGCTAGGGTTGGGGACAGGGGCTACACCTTC
TRBJ2-5 TRBV20-1 - - CSARPWGVQETQYF TGCAGTGCTAGGCCTTGGGGGGTCCAAGAGACCCAGTACTTC
TRBJ2-1 TRBV6-1 TRBD2 few CASSGGRSKNDNEQFF TGTGCCAGCAGTGGCGGGAGATCTAAAAACGACAATGAGCAGTTCTTC
TRBJ2-7 TRBV7-9 - few CASSLAAYTHEQYF TGTGCCAGCAGCTTGGCGGCCTACACTCACGAGCAGTACTTC
TRBJ2-1 TRBV7-2 - - CASILVSEQFF TGTGCCAGCATTCTGGTTAGTGAGCAGTTCTTC
TRBJ2-2 TRBV27 TRBD1 many CASSLPGQVRGGELFF TGTGCCAGCAGTTTACCAGGACAGGTTAGGGGCGGGGAGCTGTTTTTT
TRBJ2-7 TRBV28 - few CASSYSQVSYEQYF TGTGCCAGCAGTTACAGCCAAGTCTCCTACGAGCAGTACTTC
TRBJ2-1 TRBV28 - few CASSSPRKRVGNEQFF TGTGCCAGCAGTTCTCCCCGCAAGCGGGTGGGGAATGAGCAGTTCTTC
TRBJ2-1 TRBV18 - - CASSPPRGWNEQFF TGTGCCAGCTCACCACCTCGGGGTTGGAATGAGCAGTTCTTC
TRBJ2-1 TRBV6-5 TRBD2 many CASSTSLAGYNEQFF TGTGCCAGCAGTACCTCCTTAGCGGGCTACAATGAGCAGTTCTTC
TRBJ1-5 TRBV7-2 TRBD1 - CASSPGTGGRSQPQHF TGTGCCAGCAGCCCCGGGACAGGGGGAAGGAGTCAGCCCCAGCATTTT